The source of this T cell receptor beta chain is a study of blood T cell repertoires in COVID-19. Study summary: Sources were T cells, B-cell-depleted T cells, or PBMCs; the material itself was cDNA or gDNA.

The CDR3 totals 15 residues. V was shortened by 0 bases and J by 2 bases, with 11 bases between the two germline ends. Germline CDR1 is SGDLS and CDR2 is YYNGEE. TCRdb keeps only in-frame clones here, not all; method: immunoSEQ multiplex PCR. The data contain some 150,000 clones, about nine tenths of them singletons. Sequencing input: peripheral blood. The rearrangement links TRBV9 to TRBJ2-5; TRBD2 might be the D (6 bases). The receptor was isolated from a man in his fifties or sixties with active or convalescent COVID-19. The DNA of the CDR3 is TGTGCCAGCAGCGTAGAGGAGGGAGCTCAAGAGACCCAGTACTTC. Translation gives CASSVEEGAQETQYF. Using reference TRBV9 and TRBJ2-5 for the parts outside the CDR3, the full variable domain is DSGVTQTPKHLITATGQRVTLRCSPRSGDLSVYWYQQSLDQGLQFLIQYYNGEERAKGNILERFSAQQFPDLHSELNLSSLELGDSALYFCASSVEEGAQETQYFGPGTRLLVL.